One sample yielded the 21 T cell receptor beta chains listed below, sequenced in a study of cytomegalovirus exposure and HLA in healthy donors. The study ran its PCR with 60 Vbeta and 13 Jbeta primers. Clones were read by immunoSEQ multiplex PCR, and TCRdb kept only the in-frame ones, dropping some. There are under 100,000 clones in the sample; around 9.1% occur only once, and almost 25% lies in the top ten. Sequences were obtained from PBMCs. Every receptor here comes from a man in his fifties or sixties in good health and CMV-seropositive.

This chain uses TRBV6-1 with TRBJ2-5; tentatively, D is TRBD1 (6 bases). Near its end, the DNA agrees better with TRBJ2-7, so the J call may be wrong. Germline-derived CDR1 and CDR2 are MNHNS and SASEGT. The CDR3 sequence is 13 residues long. This CDR3 reads CASSPGDTYEQYF. The CDR3 DNA reads TGTGCCAGCAGCCCAGGGGACACTTACGAGCAGTACTTC.

A few counts support this clone. The chain carries TRBV11-2 and TRBJ2-1, with 7 bases lining up with TRBD2. The trim removed 7 bases at V and 2 bases at J, leaving 11 bases unmatched. The length of the CDR3 is 16 residues. Looked up from germline, CDR1 is SGHAT and CDR2 is FQNNGV. The chain's CDR3 is CASTLGASGTYNEQFF. Here the CDR3 DNA reads TGTGCCAGCACCCTAGGGGCTAGCGGTACCTACAATGAGCAGTTCTTC.

V and J are TRBV27 and TRBJ2-7; 8 bases map to TRBD2. Unmatched junction bases numbered 7, after V lost 4 bases and J lost 2 bases. The germline gives CDR1 MNHEY, CDR2 SMNVEV (reference sequence). This CDR3 spans 15 amino acids. DNA of the CDR3: TGTGCCAGCAGTTACGGGGGGGGTTCTGCCTACGAGCAGTACTTC. Its translation is CASSYGGGSAYEQYF.

This clone has more than one count but fewer than ten. The V gene is TRBV7-2, the J gene TRBJ2-7; D gene ambiguous. V dropped 0 bases and J dropped 6 bases, with 18 bases sitting between them. Germline-derived CDR1 and CDR2 are SGHTA and FQGNSA. The CDR3 has 16 amino acids. CDR3 region: CASSLALAATTGEQYF. In DNA, the CDR3 is TGTGCCAGCAGCTTAGCGCTCGCGGCTACAACGGGCGAGCAGTACTTC.

V and J are TRBV27 and TRBJ2-3, with D perhaps matching TRBD2 (5 bases). Trimming took 0 bases from V and 0 from J, leaving 10 bases between them. In germline, CDR1 is MNHEY, CDR2 SMNVEV (reference sequence). The CDR3 is 16 amino acids. The CDR3 region is CASSLSRDFSTDTQYF. Written as DNA, the CDR3 is TGTGCCAGCAGTTTATCGAGGGATTTCAGCACAGATACGCAGTATTTT.

This clone was recorded a few times. V is TRBV18 and J is TRBJ2-1, with 13 nucleotides matching TRBD2. The V gene's germline CDR1 is KGHSH and CDR2 LQKENI. The trim removed 2 bases at V and 0 bases at J, leaving 10 bases unmatched. This CDR3 is 20 amino acids long. CDR3 bases: TGTGCCAGCTCACCAGGGGCCGGGACTAGCGGGGCGAGCTCCTACAATGAGCAGTTCTTC. Encoded protein: CASSPGAGTSGASSYNEQFF. Full variable domain (remainder filled in from reference TRBV18 and TRBJ2-1): NAGVMQNPRHLVRRRGQEARLRCSPMKGHSHVYWYRQLPEEGLKFMVYLQKENIIDESGMPKERFSAEFPKEGPSILRIQQVVRGDSAAYFCASSPGAGTSGASSYNEQFFGPGTRLTVL.

V usage is TRBV20-1 and J usage is TRBJ2-7; no reliable D call. The CDR3 sequence is 10 residues long. Germline CDR1 DFQATT, CDR2 SNEGSKA (reference sequence). Trimming removed 4 bases at V and 5 bases at J, with 6 bases between. This CDR3 reads CSAITDEQYF. For the CDR3, the DNA is TGCAGTGCTATCACGGACGAGCAGTACTTC.

A few counts support this clone. The rearrangement uses TRBV6-1 and TRBJ1-5; TRBD1 might be the D (5 bases). CDR3 length equals 16 residues. V lost 2 bases to trimming and J lost 6 bases, with 17 bases between them. Germline CDR1 reads MNHNS; CDR2 reads SASEGT. CDR3 sequence: CASSEFVRVSGQPQHF. DNA of the CDR3: TGTGCCAGCAGTGAATTTGTCAGGGTATCGGGTCAGCCCCAGCATTTT.

The chain recombines TRBV9 with TRBJ2-1; 9 bases fit TRBD2. The V gene's germline CDR1 is SGDLS and CDR2 YYNGEE. Unmatched junction bases numbered 8, after V lost 3 bases and J lost 4 bases. CDR3 size: 16 residues. The CDR3 nucleotides are TGTGCCAGCAGCGCCGAACTAGCGGGCGTTTACAATGAGCAGTTCTTC. It yields the protein CASSAELAGVYNEQFF.

Details on this clone: This sample also contains other DNA sequences that code for the same CDR3. This sequence joins TRBV30 and TRBJ1-5, with TRBD1 matching 7 bases. V was clipped by 5 bases and J by 2 bases; unmatched bases: 3. There are 13 residues in the CDR3. CDR1 and CDR2 from the germline V gene are GTSNPN and SVGIG (reference sequence). The CDR3 DNA is TGTGCCTGGGGCAGGGGGGGCAATCAGCCCCAGCATTTT. It codes for CAWGRGGNQPQHF.

In its sample, this clone was seen a few times. The chain couples TRBV9 to TRBJ2-3; D might be TRBD2 (5 bases). This CDR3 is 15 amino acids long. The germline CDR1 and CDR2 sequences are SGDLS and YYNGEE. V was shortened by 4 bases and J by 8 bases, with 20 bases between the two germline ends. The CDR3 nucleotides read TGTGCCAGCAGCCCAGGTGACCGGGCGGCGGGTACGCAGTATTTT. It specifies CASSPGDRAAGTQYF.

Only a few counts were recorded for this clone. DNA of the CDR3: TGTGCCAGCGATTCTGCGATGGGCGGGCAGCCCCAGCATTTT. This encodes CASDSAMGGQPQHF. The chain employs TRBV6-1 and TRBJ1-5; D uncertain. The CDR3 extends over 14 amino acids. Germline CDR1 reads MNHNS; CDR2 reads SASEGT. Trimming shortened V by 8 bases and J by 7 bases, and 18 bases separated the two germline ends.

This clone showed up just a few times. The rearrangement joins TRBV6-5 to TRBJ2-5; D is possibly TRBD1 (6 bases). The germline gives CDR1 MNHEY, CDR2 SVGAGI. The CDR3 runs 13 residues. Trimming pared 6 bases from V and 5 bases from J, leaving 13 bases between. The chain's CDR3 is CASRTQGLETQYF. As DNA, the CDR3 is TGTGCCAGCAGAACCCAGGGGCTCGAGACCCAGTACTTC.

The V gene is TRBV11-2, the J gene TRBJ1-3; no reliable D call. The V gene's germline CDR1 is SGHAT and CDR2 FQNNGV. The ends were cut back, 6 bases at V and 0 bases at J, with 12 bases in the middle. CDR3 size: 15 residues. The CDR3 bases are TGTGCCAGCAGTCGCAACAGAACCTCTGGAAACACCATATATTTT. Translation gives CASSRNRTSGNTIYF.

Only a few counts were recorded for this clone. V gene TRBV2 combines with J gene TRBJ2-7, with 9 nucleotides matching TRBD1. This CDR3 region has 14 residues. From germline, CDR1 is SNHLY and CDR2 FYNNEI. J was trimmed by 3 bases and V by 9 bases; bases with no gene match: 9. The CDR3 sequence is CASESGTGSYEQYF. CDR3 nucleotide sequence: TGTGCCAGTGAAAGTGGGACAGGGAGCTACGAGCAGTACTTC.

This rearrangement joins TRBV7-8 to TRBJ2-7; 7 nucleotides line up with TRBD1. Germline V gene sequence: CDR1 SGHVS, CDR2 FQNEAQ. There are 13 residues in the CDR3. Losses at the gene ends were 2 bases for V and 9 bases for J; bases not matched to a gene: 7. The CDR3 loop reads CASSLTGDGGQYF. The CDR3 nucleotides read TGTGCCAGCAGCTTAACAGGGGACGGTGGGCAGTACTTC.

The sample holds a few counts of this clone. J is TRBJ2-7 and V is TRBV28, with 7 bases fitting TRBD1. Germline V gene sequence: CDR1 MDHEN, CDR2 SYDVKM. V gave up 3 bases and J gave up 2 bases; unmatched junction bases: 4. The CDR3 totals 14 residues. The CDR3 DNA follows: TGTGCCAGCAGTTTGCCAGGGGGTACCTACGAGCAGTACGTC. It specifies CASSLPGGTYEQYV.

The chain joins TRBV11-2 to TRBJ1-1; 7 bases map to TRBD1. The CDR3 is 15 amino acids. In germline, CDR1 is SGHAT, CDR2 FQNNGV. The V and J ends lost 2 bases and 2 bases, in that order; junction bases with no gene match: 5. The CDR3 DNA sequence: TGTGCCAGCAGCTTATTTCAGGGGGGAAACACTGAAGCTTTCTTT. Its protein is CASSLFQGGNTEAFF.

This clone showed up just a few times. The rearrangement uses TRBV2 and TRBJ2-5; D unclear. Germline values: CDR1 SNHLY, CDR2 FYNNEI. V lost 3 bases and J lost 5, with 10 bases in between. This CDR3 region has 13 residues. CDR3 coding DNA: TGTGCCAGCAGTGAGATCCAGAAGGAGACCCAGTACTTC. Protein: CASSEIQKETQYF.

This clone was seen repeatedly, ten times or more. This rearrangement joins TRBV7-9 to TRBJ1-6; D not resolved. The CDR3 covers 14 residues. From germline, CDR1 is SEHNR and CDR2 FQNEAQ (reference sequence). Trimming removed 3 bases from V and 7 bases from J, with 10 bases in between. The CDR3 is CASSFGNANSPLHF. For the CDR3, the DNA is TGTGCCAGCAGCTTCGGGAACGCAAATTCACCCCTCCACTTT.

This clone was observed a few times. This sequence joins TRBV27 and TRBJ1-5, with 8 bases fitting TRBD1. Germline V CDR1 and CDR2: MNHEY, SMNVEV (reference sequence). V lost 6 bases to trimming and J lost 7 bases; unmatched junction nucleotides: 11. This CDR3 has 15 residues. CDR3: CASRDGQGTRQPQHF. The CDR3, as DNA: TGTGCCAGCAGGGACGGACAGGGCACGAGGCAGCCCCAGCATTTT.